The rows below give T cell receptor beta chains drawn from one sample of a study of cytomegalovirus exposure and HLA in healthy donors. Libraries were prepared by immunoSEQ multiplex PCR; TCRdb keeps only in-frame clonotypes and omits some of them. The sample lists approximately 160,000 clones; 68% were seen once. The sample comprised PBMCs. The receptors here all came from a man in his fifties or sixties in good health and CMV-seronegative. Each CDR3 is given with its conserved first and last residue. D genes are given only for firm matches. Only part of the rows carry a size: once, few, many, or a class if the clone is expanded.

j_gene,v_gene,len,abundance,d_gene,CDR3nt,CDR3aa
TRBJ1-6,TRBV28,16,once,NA,TGTGCCAGCAGTTTATTATATAGCTCCTATAATTCACCCCTCCACTTT,CASSLLYSSYNSPLHF
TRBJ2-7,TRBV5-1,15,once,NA,TGCGCCAGCAGCTTGGCACCGGACAAGCCCTACGAGCAGTACTTC,CASSLAPDKPYEQYF
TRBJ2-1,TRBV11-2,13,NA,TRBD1,TGTGCCAGCCGACTCACAGGGGGCAATGAGCAGTTCTTC,CASRLTGGNEQFF
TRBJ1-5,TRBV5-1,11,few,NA,TGCGCCAGCAGCTCCCCCTTCGGACAGCATTTT,CASSSPFGQHF
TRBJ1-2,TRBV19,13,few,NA,TGTGCCAGTAGTAAAGGGGGGGACTATGGCTACACCTTC,CASSKGGDYGYTF
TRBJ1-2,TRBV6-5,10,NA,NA,TGTGCCACCCTGAACTATGGCTACACCTTC,CATLNYGYTF
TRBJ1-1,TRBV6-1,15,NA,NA,TGTGCCAGCAGTGAAGCAACACGGGTGAACACTGAAGCTTTCTTT,CASSEATRVNTEAFF
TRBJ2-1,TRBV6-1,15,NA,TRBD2,TGTGCCAGCACCCCACCCGGGACTAGGATCAATGAGCAGTTCTTC,CASTPPGTRINEQFF
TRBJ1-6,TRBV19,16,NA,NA,TGTGCCAGTAGTATAAACGGACAGAATAGTAATTCACCCCTCCACTTT,CASSINGQNSNSPLHF
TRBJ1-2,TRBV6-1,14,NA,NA,TGTGCCAGCAGTGGCAACAGAGAAAACTATGGCTACACCTTC,CASSGNRENYGYTF
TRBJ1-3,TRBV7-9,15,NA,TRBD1,TGTGCCAGCAGCTGGGACAGGGCGGAAGGAAACACCATATATTTT,CASSWDRAEGNTIYF
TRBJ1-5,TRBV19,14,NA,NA,TGTGCCAGTAGTCCTCAGGGCGGCAATCAGCCCCAGCATTTT,CASSPQGGNQPQHF
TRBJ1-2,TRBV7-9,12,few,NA,TGTGCCAGCAGCGCAGCGGCCTATGGCTACACCTTC,CASSAAAYGYTF
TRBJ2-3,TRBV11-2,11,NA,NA,TGTGCCAGCAGCTCTCCTGATACGCAGTATTTT,CASSSPDTQYF
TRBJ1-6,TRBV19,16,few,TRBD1,TGTGCCAGTAGTGCCGACAGGGAAAGGCATAATTCACCCCTCCACTTT,CASSADRERHNSPLHF
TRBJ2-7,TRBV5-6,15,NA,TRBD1,TGTGCCAGCAGCCCACCGGGACAGCCCTCCTACGAGCAGTACTTC,CASSPPGQPSYEQYF
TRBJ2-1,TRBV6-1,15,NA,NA,TGTGCCAGCAGGAAGCCGCCCGGCTCCTACAATGAGCAGTTCTTC,CASRKPPGSYNEQFF
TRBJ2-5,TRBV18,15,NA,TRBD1,TGTGCCAGCTCACCGGGACAGGGACTCCAAGAGACCCAGTACTTC,CASSPGQGLQETQYF
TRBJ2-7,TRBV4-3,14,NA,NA,TGCGCCAGCAGCCAAGTTCGGAGTTCCTACGAGCAGTACTTC,CASSQVRSSYEQYF
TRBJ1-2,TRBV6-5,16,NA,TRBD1,TGTGCCAGCAGTTACTCGGGGGACAGGGGCCCCTATGGCTACACCTTC,CASSYSGDRGPYGYTF
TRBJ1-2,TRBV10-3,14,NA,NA,TGTGCCATCAGTGACAATCTCATGGCCTATGGCTACACCTTC,CAISDNLMAYGYTF
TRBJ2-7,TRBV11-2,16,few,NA,TGTGCCAGCAGCCCACAGACAGGCCTCGGGTCCTACGAGCAGTACTTC,CASSPQTGLGSYEQYF
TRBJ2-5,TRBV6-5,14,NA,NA,TGTGCCAGCAGTTACTCGCGGGTTATAGAGACCCAGTACTTC,CASSYSRVIETQYF
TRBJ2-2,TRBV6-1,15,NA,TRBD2,TGTGCCAGCAGTGGACTAGCGGGGAACACCGGGGAGCTGTTTTTT,CASSGLAGNTGELFF
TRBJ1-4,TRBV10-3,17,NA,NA,TGTGCCATCAGTACCTCGGAGCGGGGGCCTACTAATGAAAAACTGTTTTTT,CAISTSERGPTNEKLFF
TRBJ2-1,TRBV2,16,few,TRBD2,TGTGCCAGCAGTTCTACTAGCGGGGGGGCGAATAATGAGCAGTTCTTC,CASSSTSGGANNEQFF
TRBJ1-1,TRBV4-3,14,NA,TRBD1,TGCGCCAGCAGCCCGGGACAGGGGTTGGGTGAAGCTTTCTTT,CASSPGQGLGEAFF
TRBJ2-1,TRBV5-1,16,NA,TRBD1,TGCGCCAGCAGCACCGGGACAGGGAGCTCCTACAATGAGCAGTTCTTC,CASSTGTGSSYNEQFF
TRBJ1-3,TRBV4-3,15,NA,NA,TGCGCCAGCAGCCAAGATACATTTAGCGGAAACACCATATATTTT,CASSQDTFSGNTIYF
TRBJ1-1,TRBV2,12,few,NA,TGTGCCAGCAGTTGGTCGGGCACTGAAGCTTTCTTT,CASSWSGTEAFF
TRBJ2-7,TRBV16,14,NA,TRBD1,TGTGCCAGCAGCCCTCGACAGGGGGCAGGAGAGCAGTACTTC,CASSPRQGAGEQYF
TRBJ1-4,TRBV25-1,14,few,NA,TGTGCCAGCAGTGAGAGCCGGGATAATGAAAAACTGTTTTTT,CASSESRDNEKLFF
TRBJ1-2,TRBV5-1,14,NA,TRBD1,TGCGCCAGCTCGCCGATCGGACAGGGAAGCGGCTACACCTTC,CASSPIGQGSGYTF
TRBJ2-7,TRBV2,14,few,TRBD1,TGTGCCAGCAGTTTTGACAGGGGCTCCTACGAGCAGTACTTC,CASSFDRGSYEQYF
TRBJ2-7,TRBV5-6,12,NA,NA,TGTGCCAGCAGCTTCTCCGGGAACGAGCAGTACTTC,CASSFSGNEQYF